This is a list of T cell receptor beta chains from one sample in a study of T cell changes during pregnancy in multiple sclerosis. Measured with immunoSEQ multiplex PCR; TCRdb has only the in-frame clones, and not every one. The sample has some 60,000 clones; about 91% are singletons. This specimen consisted of peripheral blood, obtained before pregnancy. These receptors originate from a female donor with multiple sclerosis, enrolled in a pregnancy study. The conserved cysteine and the conserved F or W are not part of the CDR3 here. Clone size is given for some rows only: seen once, a few or many times, or a class if the clone is expanded.

V gene: TRBV5-6
clone size: NA
CDR3 protein: ASSLREGGTNGYT

V gene: TRBV14
clone size: few
CDR3 protein: ASSQVYGGTEAF

V gene: TRBV30
clone size: NA
CDR3 protein: AWSWSHGRGTYSNQPQH

V gene: TRBV7-2
clone size: NA
CDR3 protein: ASSLGTGTVQPQH

V gene: TRBV11-1
clone size: NA
CDR3 protein: ASSLAGPPSDTQY

V gene: TRBV6-5
clone size: NA
CDR3 protein: ASGKGVGLAEY

V gene: TRBV7-3
clone size: NA
CDR3 protein: ASSLSRQGATGELF

V gene: TRBV6-5
clone size: once
CDR3 protein: ASSMQGSRSYEQY

V gene: TRBV27
clone size: NA
CDR3 protein: ASSRKAGYSGANVLT

V gene: TRBV4-1
clone size: NA
CDR3 protein: ASKGADTQY

V gene: TRBV15
clone size: NA
CDR3 protein: ATRRGAMNTEAF

V gene: TRBV19
clone size: NA
CDR3 protein: ASSWNRDKNIQY

V gene: TRBV10-3
clone size: NA
CDR3 protein: AISGDRGRRGQPQH

V gene: TRBV10-1
clone size: NA
CDR3 protein: ASAWTGNYEQY

V gene: TRBV18
clone size: NA
CDR3 protein: ASSPNGRLNTGELF

V gene: TRBV4-3
clone size: once
CDR3 protein: ASSQEGRGEQF

V gene: TRBV10-3
clone size: NA
CDR3 protein: AISEFQGINYGYT

V gene: TRBV9
clone size: once
CDR3 protein: ASSVAGSLGSMNTEAF

V gene: TRBV11-2
clone size: NA
CDR3 protein: ASSSGLASWGTQY

V gene: TRBV9
clone size: NA
CDR3 protein: ASSAEAGISTDTQY

V gene: TRBV6-4
clone size: once
CDR3 protein: ASIRGGEQY

V gene: TRBV6-6
clone size: NA
CDR3 protein: ASSPLAGSSYEQY

V gene: TRBV19
clone size: NA
CDR3 protein: ASRGWEQSSGELF

V gene: TRBV19
clone size: few
CDR3 protein: ASSRDEVEAF

V gene: TRBV9
clone size: NA
CDR3 protein: ASSPPGWDNEQF

V gene: TRBV27
clone size: NA
CDR3 protein: ASSFYGGANNEQF

V gene: TRBV5-1
clone size: NA
CDR3 protein: ASSLSGGLRQPQH